These 4 T cell receptor beta chains were all obtained from the same sample, sequenced in a study of blood T cell repertoires in COVID-19. Clones were read by immunoSEQ multiplex PCR, and TCRdb kept only the in-frame ones, dropping some. The sample lists hundreds of thousands of clones; about 87% were seen once. Sequenced sample: peripheral blood. These receptors all come from a man between 65 and 80 years old with acute or convalescent COVID-19.

The V and J genes are TRBV9 and TRBJ2-1, with 10 positions matching TRBD2. V was pared by 2 bases and J by 2 bases, with 4 bases of the junction left unmatched. CDR1 is SGDLS, CDR2 YYNGEE, per germline. This CDR3 contains 16 residues. The CDR3 nucleotides read TGTGCCAGCAGCGTTTCTAGCGGGAGCACCTACAATGAGCAGTTCTTC. Its translation is CASSVSSGSTYNEQFF.

This chain uses TRBV6-1 with TRBJ2-5, with 8 nucleotides matching TRBD1. The CDR3 has 14 residues. Trimming took 3 bases from V and 4 from J; bases not matched to a gene: 4. Germline V gives CDR1 MNHNS, CDR2 SASEGT. The CDR3 region is CASSDTQGGETQYF. CDR3 DNA: TGTGCCAGCAGTGACACACAGGGGGGAGAGACCCAGTACTTC.

The V call is TRBV12-3 or TRBV12-4, the J call TRBJ1-5, with unresolved D. Trimming pared 5 bases from V and 0 bases from J, leaving 5 bases between. The CDR3 spans 13 residues. The CDR3 spells CASSGSSNQPQHF. DNA of the CDR3: TGTGCCAGCAGTGGCAGTAGCAATCAGCCCCAGCATTTT.

This chain uses TRBV24-1 with TRBJ2-5; 7 nucleotides match TRBD1. This CDR3 is built from 14 residues. Germline V gives CDR1 KGHDR, CDR2 SFDVKD. V lost 6 bases to trimming and J lost 1 base; unmatched junction nucleotides: 4. CDR3 coding DNA: TGTGCCACCAGTCCAACAGGGGCCCAAGAGACCCAGTACTTC. Translated: CATSPTGAQETQYF.